These 17 T cell receptor beta chains were sequenced from one sample in a study of beta chain features in type 1 diabetes. The study, taken as a whole, reports: Type 1 diabetes patients showed a moderate but significant shortening of TCRB CDR3s in all four CD4+ subsets.

Their antigen targets remain unknown. The whole isolated RNA underwent reverse transcription, so sequencing captured expressed TCRB transcripts. The repertoire was sequenced with immunoSEQ multiplex PCR; TCRdb's copy has only in-frame clones and lacks some. Altogether roughly 400,000 clones are present, 8% to 10% being singletons, with the ten largest covering 0.45% to 0.65%. The specimen sequenced was central memory CD4+ T cells from blood. Receptor source: a young man with type 1 diabetes.

The chain couples TRBV5-8 to TRBJ2-1; TRBD2 matches at 7 bases. The CDR3 is 13 amino acids. In germline, CDR1 is SGHTS, CDR2 YDEGEE. The V gene end was trimmed by 2 bases and the J gene end by 9 bases; junction bases not matched to a gene: 5. CDR3 residues: CASSLFREGEQFF. The CDR3 nucleotides are TGTGCCAGCAGCTTATTTAGGGAGGGTGAGCAGTTCTTC.

In this sample, this clone turned up a few times. The chain combines TRBV7-8 with TRBJ2-7, with 9 bases identical to TRBD2. CDR3 size: 14 residues. J was trimmed by 5 bases and V by 3 bases; bases with no gene match: 5. Germline V gene data show CDR1 as SGHVS and CDR2 as FQNEAQ. CDR3 region: CASSLREGLHEQYF. Here the CDR3 DNA reads TGTGCCAGCAGCTTGCGGGAGGGCCTCCACGAGCAGTACTTC.

The rearrangement uses TRBV19 and TRBJ1-5; TRBD1 might be the D (6 bases). The length of the CDR3 is 15 residues. V was shortened by 6 bases and J by 5 bases, with 17 bases between the two germline ends. Germline assignment: CDR1 LNHDA and CDR2 SQIVND (reference sequence). CDR3 in amino acids: CASRRLTGIHQPQHF. The CDR3 bases are TGTGCCAGTAGACGACTAACAGGGATCCATCAGCCCCAGCATTTT. Looking up the rest from reference TRBV19 and TRBJ1-5 gives the full variable domain: DGGITQSPKYLFRKEGQNVTLSCEQNLNHDAMYWYRQDPGQGLRLIYYSQIVNDFQKGDIAEGYSVSREKKESFPLTVTSAQKNPTAFYLCASRRLTGIHQPQHFGDGTRLSIL.

This clone has just a few counts. Distinct nucleotide sequences in the sample also encode this CDR3. This chain links TRBV7-9 with TRBJ1-1, with no clear D. This CDR3 spans 13 amino acids. Germline assignment: CDR1 SEHNR and CDR2 FQNEAQ (reference sequence). Trimming took off 5 bases at V and 4 bases at J, with 11 bases between the two ends. The CDR3 is CASSLERGTEAFF. The CDR3 nucleotides read TGTGCCAGCAGCCTGGAGCGGGGCACTGAAGCTTTCTTT.

This clone came up a few times. Other DNA variants within this sample encode the same CDR3. This sequence joins TRBV25-1 and TRBJ2-2; D is unclear. The V end was cut by 2 bases, the J end by 1 base, with 2 bases between. CDR1 and CDR2 (germline): MGHDK, SYGVNS. This CDR3 comprises 13 residues. The CDR3 is CASSEGNTGELFF. The CDR3 DNA sequence: TGTGCCAGCAGTGAAGGGAACACCGGGGAGCTGTTTTTT.

This clone was picked up a small number of times. The CDR3 reads CASSLEGIYEQYF. The CDR3 DNA is TGCGCCAGCAGCTTGGAGGGGATCTACGAGCAGTACTTC. V gene TRBV5-1 combines with J gene TRBJ2-7; TRBD1 might be the D (5 bases). This CDR3 spans 13 amino acids. Between the trimmed V and J ends, which lost 0 bases and 3 bases, there was a span of 7 bases. Per the germline V gene, CDR1 is SGHRS and CDR2 is YFSETQ.

This clone was counted between two and nine times. The rearrangement links TRBV6-5 to TRBJ2-7, with TRBD2 matching 7 bases. The CDR3 consists of 15 residues. CDR1 is MNHEY, CDR2 SVGAGI, per germline. With V trimmed by 4 bases and J by 3 bases, 9 bases remained unmatched. CDR3 in amino acids: CASSSPAGLIYEQYF. The CDR3 nucleotides read TGTGCCAGCAGTTCGCCAGCGGGACTGATCTACGAGCAGTACTTC.

This clone was counted between two and nine times. V and J are TRBV10-2 and TRBJ2-3, with TRBD1 matching over 8 bases. This CDR3 has 12 amino acids. V trimming: 11 bases; J trimming: 3 bases; junction bases outside the gene matches: 4. Germline CDR1 reads WSHSY; CDR2 reads SAAADI. The CDR3 region has the DNA TGCGCCCCCCACAGGGGGACAGATACGCAGTATTTT. Its translation: CAPHRGTDTQYF.

The chain recombines TRBV5-1 with TRBJ2-5; perhaps TRBD1 as D (5 bases). CDR1 is SGHRS, CDR2 YFSETQ, per germline. Trimming left V 0 bases short and J 4 bases short, with 10 bases between. The CDR3 spans 14 residues. The CDR3 is CASSLAGARETQYF. DNA for the CDR3: TGCGCCAGCAGCTTGGCTGGGGCCCGAGAGACCCAGTACTTC.

This clone was counted a few times. The chain couples TRBV6-1 to TRBJ1-2, with D possibly being TRBD1 (6 bases). Trimming left V 6 bases short and J 2 bases short, with 10 bases between. Germline V lookup: CDR1 MNHNS, CDR2 SASEGT. The CDR3 sequence is 13 residues long. This chain's CDR3 is CASSLDRNYGYTF. As DNA, the CDR3 is TGTGCCAGCAGCCTCGACAGGAACTATGGCTACACCTTC.

On this clone itself: Other DNA sequences of this sample code for an identical CDR3. The rearrangement uses TRBV28 and TRBJ1-2, with a tentative D call TRBD1 (6 bases). Germline V gene lookup returns CDR1 MDHEN and CDR2 SYDVKM. Trimming stripped 3 bases from V and 2 bases from J, with 7 bases between. The CDR3 is 13 amino acids. CDR3 coding DNA: TGTGCCAGCAGTTTCGGGGGCAACTATGGCTACACCTTC. Amino acids: CASSFGGNYGYTF.

This clone occurred a few times. This chain connects TRBV9 to TRBJ2-5; D possibly uses TRBD1 or TRBD2 (5 bases each). V lost 0 bases, J lost 5 bases, and 14 bases lay in between. The germline gives CDR1 SGDLS, CDR2 YYNGEE. The CDR3 has 15 amino acids. CDR3 nucleotide sequence: TGTGCCAGCAGCGTAGGGGCCGGGACGGGGGAGACCCAGTACTTC. As protein: CASSVGAGTGETQYF.

This clone was picked up many times. The chain joins TRBV7-2 to TRBJ2-6; D is ambiguous. Trimming cost V 5 bases and J 0 bases, with 8 bases left between them. The CDR3 has 15 residues. Germline CDR1 reads SGHTA; CDR2 reads FQGNSA. CDR3 in DNA: TGTGCCAGCAGCCTCCAGGTCTCTGGGGCCAACGTCCTGACTTTC. It yields the protein CASSLQVSGANVLTF.

This clone occurred many times. The chain recombines TRBV7-2 with TRBJ1-3; D is possibly TRBD1 (6 bases). This CDR3 contains 15 residues. Germline CDR1 reads SGHTA; CDR2 reads FQGNSA. V was cut by 1 base and J by 4 bases, with 11 bases left in between. Written as DNA, the CDR3 is TGTGCCAGCAGCTTAGACAGGGTTATCGGAAACACCATATATTTT. Translation: CASSLDRVIGNTIYF.

This chain joins TRBV7-3 and TRBJ2-7, with TRBD2 identical over 9 bases. V trimming: 2 bases; J trimming: 6 bases; junction bases outside the gene matches: 5. CDR3 size: 14 residues. Germline loops: CDR1 SGHTA, CDR2 FQGTGA. CDR3 residues: CASSLLSSGTEQYF. CDR3 in DNA: TGTGCCAGCAGCTTACTGTCTAGCGGGACCGAGCAGTACTTC.

The chain couples TRBV2 to TRBJ1-1, with 8 bases that match TRBD1. Germline loops: CDR1 SNHLY, CDR2 FYNNEI. V was clipped by 3 bases and J by 1 base; unmatched bases: 4. The CDR3 has 15 residues. The CDR3 region has the DNA TGTGCCAGCAGTGATCAGGGGGCGTCGAACACTGAAGCTTTCTTT. It specifies CASSDQGASNTEAFF.

The chain recombines TRBV7-2 with TRBJ1-1, with a weak D call TRBD1 (6 bases). Germline CDR1 reads SGHTA; CDR2 reads FQGNSA. The CDR3 has 15 amino acids. Deletions cut 4 bases from V and 1 base from J, with 13 bases between. As DNA, the CDR3 is TGTGCCAGCAGCTGGAGACAGGCTTCGAACACTGAAGCTTTCTTT. Its translation is CASSWRQASNTEAFF.